A selection of T cell receptor beta chains follows, all from one sample in a study of control samples from healthy donors and cancer patients. Generated by immunoSEQ multiplex PCR, the TCRdb table keeps only in-frame clones and is missing some. Counted here are some 94,000 clones, roughly nine tenths occurring once; the ten biggest clones make up roughly 9.7%. Sequenced material: PBMCs. These receptor sequences come from a woman aged 45-65 years with colorectal cancer. Each CDR3 is given without its conserved first and last residue.

CDR3 length	V gene	CDR3 protein
14	TRBV19	ASSIDIRAANYGYT
11	TRBV28	ASSRTAQETQY
12	TRBV24-1	ATSEGLTNEKLF
10	TRBV12-3/TRBV12-4	ASSLWGAEAF
14	TRBV4-2	ASSSDLAGAGDTQY
13	TRBV9	ASSAPPSGANVLT
12	TRBV7-8	ASSLGGSKGAQH
12	TRBV30	ALAGGLVGQTQY
12	TRBV14	ASSPPGRDEKLF
13	TRBV7-2	ASSPWGGPNQPQH
12	TRBV3-1/TRBV3-2	ASSRWIATDTQY
12	TRBV6-5	ASRTGLSGNTIY
16	TRBV30	ARASTASFLGSGNTIY
14	TRBV30	AWEKAAELPGEKLF
10	TRBV4-3	ASSQGARGYT
14	TRBV15	ATSPKVKAPTDTQY
13	TRBV19	ASSMTSIAKNIQY
10	TRBV18	ASSGGGSEAF
13	TRBV2	ASRGPSRSNQPQH
9	TRBV5-1	ASSLGDTIY
12	TRBV9	ATQWAEANYGYT
9	TRBV20-1	SANGYTEAF
11	TRBV2	ASNADRDTEAF
11	TRBV4-3	ASSQRRGEKLF
12	TRBV7-7	ASSLATSGGAQY
13	TRBV9	ASSVGGPHYNEQF
13	TRBV28	ASSLVDRVNEKLF
9	TRBV30	ASVRGTEAF
12	TRBV27	ASRGQGEGNGYT
14	TRBV9	ASSVEGREGRETQY
15	TRBV27	ASSLRTGGSSNQPQH
11	TRBV18	ASSPTGGTEAF
11	TRBV12-5	ASGGTAGNTIY
14	TRBV19	ASSISPSGGGGKQF
13	TRBV5-1	ASSLEGGGGDTQY
11	TRBV7-9	ASSLAQNYGYT